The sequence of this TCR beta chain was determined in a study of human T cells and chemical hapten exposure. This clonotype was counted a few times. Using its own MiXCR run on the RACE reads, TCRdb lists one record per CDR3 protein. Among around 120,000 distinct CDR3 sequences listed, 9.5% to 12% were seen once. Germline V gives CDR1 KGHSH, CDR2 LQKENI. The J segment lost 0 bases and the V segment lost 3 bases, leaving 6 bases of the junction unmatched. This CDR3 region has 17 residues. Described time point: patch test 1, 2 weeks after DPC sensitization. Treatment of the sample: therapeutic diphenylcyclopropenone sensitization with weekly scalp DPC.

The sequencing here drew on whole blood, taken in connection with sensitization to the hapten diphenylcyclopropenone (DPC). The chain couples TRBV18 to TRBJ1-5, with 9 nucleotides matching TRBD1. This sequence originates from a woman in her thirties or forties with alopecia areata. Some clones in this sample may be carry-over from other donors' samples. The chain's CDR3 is CASSPGQGKTSNQPQHF. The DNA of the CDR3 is TGTGCCAGCTCACCGGGACAGGGTAAAACTAGCAATCAGCCCCAGCATTTT.